This T cell receptor beta chain was recorded in a study of T-cell memory formation after mild COVID-19. This clonotype has only a few counts. Its specificity is not known. General study results and limits: Memory cells collected pre-infection included some clones that later responded, suggesting cross-reactive memory joined. Clones shrinking between day 15 and 85 showed a balanced CD4/CD8 split, and those that grew later tilted toward CD4+.

Germline V gives CDR1 DFQATT, CDR2 SNEGSKA (reference sequence). The V gene end was trimmed by 0 bases and the J gene end by 3 bases; junction bases not matched to a gene: 11. The CDR3 contains 17 residues. TCRdb re-analysed the 5' RACE reads in MiXCR, keeping a single row per CDR3 protein. The table records about 470,000 distinct CDR3 sequences, about 20% of them present only once. The chain links TRBV20-1 to TRBJ2-7; 10 bases map to TRBD2. The sequenced sample was PBMCs or a T cell subset sorted from them (not recorded which). This sequence originates from an adult woman who had mild COVID-19 (a few samples of this study predate the infection). Cell type and time point are not known. The CDR3 nucleotides are TGCAGTGCTAGAGATGTTTTTTCCGGGACTAGCGACTACGAGCAGTACTTC. Translated, it gives CSARDVFSGTSDYEQYF.